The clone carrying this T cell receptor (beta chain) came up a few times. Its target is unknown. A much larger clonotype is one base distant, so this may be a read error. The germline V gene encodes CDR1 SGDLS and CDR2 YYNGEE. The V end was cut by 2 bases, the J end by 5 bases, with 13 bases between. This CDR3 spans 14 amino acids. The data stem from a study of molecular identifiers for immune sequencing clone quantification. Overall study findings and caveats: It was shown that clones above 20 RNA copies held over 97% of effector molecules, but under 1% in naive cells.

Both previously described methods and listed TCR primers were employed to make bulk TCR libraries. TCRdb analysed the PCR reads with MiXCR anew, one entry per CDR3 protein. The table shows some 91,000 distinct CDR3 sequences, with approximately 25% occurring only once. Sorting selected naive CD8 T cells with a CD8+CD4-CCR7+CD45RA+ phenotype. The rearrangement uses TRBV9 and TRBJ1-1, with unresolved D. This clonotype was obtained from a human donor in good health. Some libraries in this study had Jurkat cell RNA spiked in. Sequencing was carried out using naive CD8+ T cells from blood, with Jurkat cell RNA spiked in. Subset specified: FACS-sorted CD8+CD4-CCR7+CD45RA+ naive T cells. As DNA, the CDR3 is TGTGCCAGCAGCGTTGAGAGAATACAAACTGAAGCTTTCTTT. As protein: CASSVERIQTEAFF.